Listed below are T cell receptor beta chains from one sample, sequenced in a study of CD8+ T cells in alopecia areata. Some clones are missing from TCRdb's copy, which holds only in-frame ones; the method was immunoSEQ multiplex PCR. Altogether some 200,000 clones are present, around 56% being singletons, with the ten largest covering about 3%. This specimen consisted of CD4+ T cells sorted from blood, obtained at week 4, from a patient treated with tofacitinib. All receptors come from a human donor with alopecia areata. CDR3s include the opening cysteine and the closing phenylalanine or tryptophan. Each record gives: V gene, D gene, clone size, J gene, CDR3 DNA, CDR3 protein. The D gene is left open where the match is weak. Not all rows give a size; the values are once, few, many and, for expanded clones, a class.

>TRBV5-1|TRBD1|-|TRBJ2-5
TGCGCCAGCAGCTTCCGGGACAGGGTCTCGGGGGAGACCCAGTACTTC
CASSFRDRVSGETQYF
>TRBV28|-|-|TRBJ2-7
TGTGCCAGCAGTTTTGAAGGGGAGCAGTACTTC
CASSFEGEQYF
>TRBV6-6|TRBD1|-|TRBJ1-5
TGTGCCAGCAGAACAAGGGACAGAACGAATCAGCCCCAGCATTTT
CASRTRDRTNQPQHF
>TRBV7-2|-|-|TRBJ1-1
TGTGCCAGCAGCTTATACGGACAGAACACTGAAGCTTTCTTT
CASSLYGQNTEAFF
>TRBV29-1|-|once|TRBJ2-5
TGCAGCGTTGAAAAAGGAGGGGGGCCGTACTTC
CSVEKGGGPYF
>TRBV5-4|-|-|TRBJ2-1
TGTGCCAGCAGCTTGGGGTCTCCCAGCTCCTACAATGAGCAGTTCTTC
CASSLGSPSSYNEQFF
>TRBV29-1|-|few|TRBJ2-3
TGCAGCGTTGGCCGGGACCGTCAGCACACAGATACGCAGTATTTT
CSVGRDRQHTDTQYF
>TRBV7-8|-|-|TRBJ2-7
TGTGCCAGCAGCCCACAGGGTTGGGACGAGCAGTACTTC
CASSPQGWDEQYF
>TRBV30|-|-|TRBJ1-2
TGTGCCTGGAGTGTACATCGATCCGACTATGGCTACACCTTC
CAWSVHRSDYGYTF
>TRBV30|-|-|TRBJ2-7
TGTGTTTGGGGCACCACCTACGAGCAGTACTTC
CVWGTTYEQYF
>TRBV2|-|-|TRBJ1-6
TGTGCCAGCAGTTCATCAGGTTTTGGAAATTCACCCCTCCACTTT
CASSSSGFGNSPLHF
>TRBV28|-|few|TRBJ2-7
TGTGCCAGCAGTGAGGCCGGGTCCAGCTACGAGCAGTACTTC
CASSEAGSSYEQYF
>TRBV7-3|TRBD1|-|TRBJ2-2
TGTGCCAGCAGCCCGGACAGGGAAGCCGGGGAGCTGTTTTTT
CASSPDREAGELFF
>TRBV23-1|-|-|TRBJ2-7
TGCGCCAGCAGTCAATCGGTACGCTGCAACTCCTACGAGCAGTACTTC
CASSQSVRCNSYEQYF
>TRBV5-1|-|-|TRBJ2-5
TGCGCCAGCAGCTTTAACGGACGGCACCAAGAGACCCAGTACTTC
CASSFNGRHQETQYF
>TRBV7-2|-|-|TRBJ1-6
TGTGCCAGCAGCTCGGCGCGGGGGGCCCCCCTCCACTTT
CASSSARGAPLHF
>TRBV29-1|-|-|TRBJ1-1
TGCAGCGTTACCAGGAGTTTGAACACTGAAGCTTTCTTT
CSVTRSLNTEAFF
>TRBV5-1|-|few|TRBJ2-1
TGCGCCAGCAGCTTGGACATACTCAATGAGCAGTTCTTC
CASSLDILNEQFF
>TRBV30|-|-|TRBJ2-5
TGTGCCTGGAGTGTACATCGGGGCGTCCAAGAGACCCAGTACTTC
CAWSVHRGVQETQYF
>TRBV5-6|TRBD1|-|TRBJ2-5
TGTGCCAGCAGACGACAGGGCGCAGAGACCCAGTACTTC
CASRRQGAETQYF
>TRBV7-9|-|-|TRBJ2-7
TGTGCCAGCAGCCGATCGACAGACGAGCAGTACTTC
CASSRSTDEQYF
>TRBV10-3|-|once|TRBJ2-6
TGTGCCATCAGTGATAGGTTGGCTGGGGCCAACGTCCTGACTTTC
CAISDRLAGANVLTF
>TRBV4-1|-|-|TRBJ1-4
TGCGCCAGCAGCCAAGGGGGCTTCGGTCCGAGAGCAAATGAAAAACTGTTTTTT
CASSQGGFGPRANEKLFF
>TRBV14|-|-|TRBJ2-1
TGTGCCAGCAGCCAAAGGAACAGGGCCTCGGGGAATGAGCAGTTCTTC
CASSQRNRASGNEQFF
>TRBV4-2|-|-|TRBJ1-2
TGTGCCAGCAGCCAAGAGTTAGGGGGGAACTATGGCTACACCTTC
CASSQELGGNYGYTF
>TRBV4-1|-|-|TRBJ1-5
TGCGCCAGCAGCCAAGAGGAGGGCAGGGGATATCAGCCCCAGCATTTT
CASSQEEGRGYQPQHF
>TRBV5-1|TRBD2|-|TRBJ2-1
TGCGCCAGCAGCATACGGACTAGCGGGGGGCCGGGTGAGCAGTTCTTC
CASSIRTSGGPGEQFF
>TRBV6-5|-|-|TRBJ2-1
TGTGCCAGCAGTTATGGTGAGCAGTTCTTC
CASSYGEQFF
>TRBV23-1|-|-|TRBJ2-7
TGCGCCAGCAGCCGCCGAGGGTGCGAGCAGTACTTC
CASSRRGCEQYF
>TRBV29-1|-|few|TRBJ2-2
TGCAGCGTGCAAACAGAGAACACCGGGGAGCTGTTTTTT
CSVQTENTGELFF
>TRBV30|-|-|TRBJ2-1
TGTGCCTGGAGCGCATTACAGGGAGTGTCCTACAATGAGCAGTTCTTC
CAWSALQGVSYNEQFF
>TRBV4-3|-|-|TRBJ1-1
TGCGCCAGCAGACCTAATAGGAACACTGAAGCTTTCTTT
CASRPNRNTEAFF
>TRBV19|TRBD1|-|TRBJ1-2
TGTGCCAGTAGAGACGCCCGACAGGGCGGAGGCTATGGCTACACCTTC
CASRDARQGGGYGYTF
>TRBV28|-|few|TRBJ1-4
TGTGCCAGCGTCCGGCCGGGGACCCAAAATGAAAAACTGTTTTTT
CASVRPGTQNEKLFF
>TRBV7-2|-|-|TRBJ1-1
TGTGCCACCATTCCGGGCGGCGGACAGAACACTGAAGCTTTCTTT
CATIPGGGQNTEAFF
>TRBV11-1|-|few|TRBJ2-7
TGTGCCAGCAGCACCGTTTCGTCCTACGAGCAGTACTTC
CASSTVSSYEQYF
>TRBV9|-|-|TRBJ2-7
TGTGCCAGCAGCGTGACGCCGGGTACCTACGAGCAGTACTTC
CASSVTPGTYEQYF
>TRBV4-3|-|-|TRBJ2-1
TGCGCCAGCAGCCAAGTGCTTATGGAAGGCGAGCAGTTCTTC
CASSQVLMEGEQFF
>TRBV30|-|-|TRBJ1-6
TGTGCCTGGCACCCCGGGGACCGGTACAATTCACCCCTCCACTTT
CAWHPGDRYNSPLHF
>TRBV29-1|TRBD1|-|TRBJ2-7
TGCAGCGTTGAAGCCTTCGGACAGGGAGGTCCCCGCTACGAGCAGTACTTC
CSVEAFGQGGPRYEQYF
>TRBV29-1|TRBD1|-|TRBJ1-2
TGCAGCGTTGAAAGAGGACAGGGAAACTATGGCTACACCTTC
CSVERGQGNYGYTF
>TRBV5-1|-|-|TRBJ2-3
TGCGCCAGCAGCTCCGCAGATACGCAGTATTTT
CASSSADTQYF
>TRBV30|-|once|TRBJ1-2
TGTGCCTGGAGTACCAGCAACAACGGAGGCTACACCTTC
CAWSTSNNGGYTF
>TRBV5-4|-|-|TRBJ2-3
TGTGCCAGCAGCTTGGCGGGCGGCACAGATACGCAGTATTTT
CASSLAGGTDTQYF
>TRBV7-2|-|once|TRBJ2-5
TGTGCCAGCAGCCTCACCCCCCAAGAGACCCAGTACTTC
CASSLTPQETQYF
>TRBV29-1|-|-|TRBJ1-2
TGCAGCACCGACGCGGGGGGCTATGGCTACACCTTC
CSTDAGGYGYTF
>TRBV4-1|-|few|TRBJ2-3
TGCGCCAGCAGCCAAGGACTGGAGTTTAATACGCAGTATTTT
CASSQGLEFNTQYF
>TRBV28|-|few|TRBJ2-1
TGTGCCAGCAGTACTGGGACAGAGCAGTTCTTC
CASSTGTEQFF
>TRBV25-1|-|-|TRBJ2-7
TGTGCCAGCAGTGACCCCCGGAGGGTTGAGGGTTTATACGAGCAGTACTTC
CASSDPRRVEGLYEQYF
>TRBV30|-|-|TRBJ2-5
TGTGCCTGGAGTGGACTAATGGAGACCCAGTACTTC
CAWSGLMETQYF
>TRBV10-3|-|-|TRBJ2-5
TGTGCCATCAGCCAACAATCAGGGGCCCAAGAGACCCAGTACTTC
CAISQQSGAQETQYF
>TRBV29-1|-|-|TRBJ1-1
TGCAGCGTACCTCGGGGCGGGAATGAAGCTTTCTTT
CSVPRGGNEAFF
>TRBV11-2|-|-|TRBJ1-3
TGTGCCAGCAGCTTACCTGGAAACACCATATATTTT
CASSLPGNTIYF
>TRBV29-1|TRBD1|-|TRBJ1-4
TGCAGCGTAAGCGGACAGGGCAGTGAAAAACTGTTTTTT
CSVSGQGSEKLFF